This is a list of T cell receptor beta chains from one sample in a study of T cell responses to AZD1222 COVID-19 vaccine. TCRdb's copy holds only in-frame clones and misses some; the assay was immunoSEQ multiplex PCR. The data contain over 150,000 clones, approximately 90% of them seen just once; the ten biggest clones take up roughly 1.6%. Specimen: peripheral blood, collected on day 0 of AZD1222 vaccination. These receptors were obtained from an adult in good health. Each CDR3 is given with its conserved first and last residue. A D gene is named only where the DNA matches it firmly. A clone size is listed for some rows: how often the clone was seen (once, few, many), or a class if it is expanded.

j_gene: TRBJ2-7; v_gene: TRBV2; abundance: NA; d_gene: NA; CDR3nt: TGTGCCAGCGCTAGGGGTTACGAGCAGTACTTC; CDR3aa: CASARGYEQYF
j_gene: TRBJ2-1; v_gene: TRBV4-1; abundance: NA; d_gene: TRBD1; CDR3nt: TGCGCCAGCAGCCAGGGACAGGGACCCTACAATGAGCAGTTCTTC; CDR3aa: CASSQGQGPYNEQFF
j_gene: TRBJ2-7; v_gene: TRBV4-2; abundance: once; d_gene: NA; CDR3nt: TGTGCCAGCAGCCAAGATCGCGGGACCGCCTCCTACGAGCAGTACTTC; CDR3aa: CASSQDRGTASYEQYF
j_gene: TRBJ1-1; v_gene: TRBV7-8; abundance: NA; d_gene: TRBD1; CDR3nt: TGTGCCAGCAGCTTAGATCCGGGACAGGGGAAAAGAGCTTTCTTT; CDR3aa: CASSLDPGQGKRAFF
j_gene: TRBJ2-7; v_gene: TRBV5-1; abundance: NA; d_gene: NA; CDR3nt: TGCGCCAGCAGCTTACAGGGAGGGGAGCAGTACTTC; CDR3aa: CASSLQGGEQYF
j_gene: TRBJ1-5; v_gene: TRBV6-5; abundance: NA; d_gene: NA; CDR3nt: TGTGCCAGCGCGACTTATAGCAATCAGCCCCAGCATTTT; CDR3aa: CASATYSNQPQHF
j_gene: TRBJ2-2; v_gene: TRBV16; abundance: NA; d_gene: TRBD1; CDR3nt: TGTGCCAGCAGCCGGACAGGGAACGGGGAGCTGTTTTTT; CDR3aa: CASSRTGNGELFF
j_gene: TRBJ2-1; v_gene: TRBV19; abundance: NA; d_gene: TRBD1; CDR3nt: TGTGCCAGTAGTCGATTCCCGGGACAGGTTTACAATGAGCAGTTCTTC; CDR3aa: CASSRFPGQVYNEQFF
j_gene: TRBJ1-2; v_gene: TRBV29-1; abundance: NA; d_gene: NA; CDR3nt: TGCAGCGTTGAGCTATTGGGCAGGGAGGACTATGGCTACACCTTC; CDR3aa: CSVELLGREDYGYTF
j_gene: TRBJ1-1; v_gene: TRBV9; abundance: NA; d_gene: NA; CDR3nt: TGTGCCAGCACTTCGGGGCAGTCGGGGAACACTGAAGCTTTCTTT; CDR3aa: CASTSGQSGNTEAFF
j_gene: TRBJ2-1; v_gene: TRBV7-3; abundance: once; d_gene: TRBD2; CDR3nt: TGTGCCAGCAGCTTAACGGCCAGCGGGGGGATCAATGAGCAGTTCTTC; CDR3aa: CASSLTASGGINEQFF
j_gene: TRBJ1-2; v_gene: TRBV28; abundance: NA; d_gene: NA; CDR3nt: TGTGCCAGCAGTTTGCCAGGGGCGACCGGCTACACCTTC; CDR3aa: CASSLPGATGYTF
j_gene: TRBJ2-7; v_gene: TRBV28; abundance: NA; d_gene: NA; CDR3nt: TGTGCCAGCAGTTTACGGTCCTTCGAGCAGTACTTC; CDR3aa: CASSLRSFEQYF
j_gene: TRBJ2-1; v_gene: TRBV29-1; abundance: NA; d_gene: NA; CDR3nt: TGCAGCGTTGGGCGGACGGGGGCTTACAATGAGCAGTTCTTC; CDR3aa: CSVGRTGAYNEQFF
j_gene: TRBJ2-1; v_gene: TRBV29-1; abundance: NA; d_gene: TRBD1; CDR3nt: TGCAGCGGGGGACAGGGGTCGTCTAATGAGCAGTTCTTC; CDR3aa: CSGGQGSSNEQFF
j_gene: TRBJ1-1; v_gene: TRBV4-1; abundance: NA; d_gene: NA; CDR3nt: TGCGCCAGCAGCCCACTGGCGATTTTAATGAACACTGAAGCTTTCTTT; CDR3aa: CASSPLAILMNTEAFF
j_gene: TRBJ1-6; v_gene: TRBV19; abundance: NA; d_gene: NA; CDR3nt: TGTGCCAGTTGTGGGGGGGGTGTCTCCTATAATTCACCCCTCCACTTT; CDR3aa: CASCGGGVSYNSPLHF
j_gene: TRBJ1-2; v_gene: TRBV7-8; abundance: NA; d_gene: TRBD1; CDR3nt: TGTGCCAGCAGCTCAGCGGGACAGGTCTATGGCTACACCTTC; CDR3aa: CASSSAGQVYGYTF
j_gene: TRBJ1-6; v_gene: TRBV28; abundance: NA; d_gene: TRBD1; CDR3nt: TGTGCCAGCAGTCAGAGACAGGGGCCCTATAATTCACCCCTCCACTTT; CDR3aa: CASSQRQGPYNSPLHF
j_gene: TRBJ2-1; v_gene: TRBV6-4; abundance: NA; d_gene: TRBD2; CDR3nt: TGTGCCAGCAGTCCGAGGGCTAGCGGAGGCTACAATGAGCAGTTCTTC; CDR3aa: CASSPRASGGYNEQFF
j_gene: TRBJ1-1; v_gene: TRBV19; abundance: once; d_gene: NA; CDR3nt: TGTGCCATTAGCCCCACAGGGAACACTGAAGCTTTCTTT; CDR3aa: CAISPTGNTEAFF